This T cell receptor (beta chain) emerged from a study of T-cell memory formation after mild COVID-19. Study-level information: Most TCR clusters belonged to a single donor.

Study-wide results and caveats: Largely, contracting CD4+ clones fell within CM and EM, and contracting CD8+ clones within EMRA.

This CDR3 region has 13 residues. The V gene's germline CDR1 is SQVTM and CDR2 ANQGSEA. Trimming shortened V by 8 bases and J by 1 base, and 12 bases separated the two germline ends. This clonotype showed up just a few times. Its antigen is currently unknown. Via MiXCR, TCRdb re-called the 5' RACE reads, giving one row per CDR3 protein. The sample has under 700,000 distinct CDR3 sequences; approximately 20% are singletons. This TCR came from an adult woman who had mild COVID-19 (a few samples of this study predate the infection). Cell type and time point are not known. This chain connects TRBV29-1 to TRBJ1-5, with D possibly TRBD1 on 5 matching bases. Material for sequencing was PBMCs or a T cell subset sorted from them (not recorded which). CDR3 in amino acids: CSPQGRSNQPQHF. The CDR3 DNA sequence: TGCAGCCCCCAGGGTCGGAGCAATCAGCCCCAGCATTTT.